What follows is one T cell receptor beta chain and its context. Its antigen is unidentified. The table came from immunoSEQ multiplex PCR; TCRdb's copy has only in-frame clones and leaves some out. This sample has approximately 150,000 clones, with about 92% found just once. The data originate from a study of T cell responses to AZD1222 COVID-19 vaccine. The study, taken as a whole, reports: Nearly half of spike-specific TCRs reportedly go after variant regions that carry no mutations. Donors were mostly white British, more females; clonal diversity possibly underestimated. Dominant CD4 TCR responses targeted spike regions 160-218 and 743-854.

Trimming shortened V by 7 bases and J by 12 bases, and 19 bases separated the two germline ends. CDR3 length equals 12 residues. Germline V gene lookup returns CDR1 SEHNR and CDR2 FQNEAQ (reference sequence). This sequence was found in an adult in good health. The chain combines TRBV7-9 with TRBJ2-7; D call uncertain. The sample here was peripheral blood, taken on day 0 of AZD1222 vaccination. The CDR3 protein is CASTPGEVPGYF. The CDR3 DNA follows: TGTGCCAGCACCCCAGGAGAGGTTCCTGGGTACTTC.